The present entry profiles one T cell receptor (beta chain) with its context. Its antigen remains unidentified. The sample originates from a study of cytotoxic CD8 clonotypes in ibrutinib-treated CLL. For the study at large: Responses: around 25 partial, 2 complete; after median approximately 70 months, about 15 stayed remitted, about twelve progressed. The samples contained over 250,000 productive templates on average. They also contained an average of 94,082 productive rearrangements. Study observations and caveats: Private clonotypes, not public ones, expanded at ibrutinib response.

The assay was immunoSEQ multiplex PCR, and TCRdb's table has in-frame clones only and misses some. The table includes 150,000 to 250,000 clones, around three quarters detected once. Trimming shortened V by 5 bases and J by 2 bases, and 8 bases separated the two germline ends. This CDR3 has 13 amino acids. The V gene's germline CDR1 is SGHVS and CDR2 FNYEAQ. The chain is built from TRBV7-6 and TRBJ2-3; D is ambiguous. The TCR was taken from a human donor with chronic lymphocytic leukemia. The sequencing here drew on PBMCs, taken after 24 months of ibrutinib treatment. Here the CDR3 reads CASSNRPTDTQYF. Here the CDR3 DNA reads TGTGCCAGCAGCAACAGACCCACAGATACGCAGTATTTT.